These T cell receptor beta chains were read from a single sample in a study of molecular identifiers for immune sequencing clone quantification. One entry per CDR3 protein, called by TCRdb with MiXCR from the PCR reads. The data show about 630,000 distinct CDR3 sequences, around 25% seen once. Input material: naive CD8+ T cells from blood, with Jurkat cell RNA spiked in. These receptors originate from a human donor in good health. Some libraries in this study had Jurkat cell RNA spiked in. Each CDR3 is given with its conserved first and last residue. Fields, in order: V gene, J gene, CDR3 protein.

V: TRBV12-5; J: TRBJ1-6; CDR3: CASGAGQGSNSPLHF
V: TRBV7-6; J: TRBJ1-1; CDR3: CASSLVVTDSGTEAFF
V: TRBV3-1; J: TRBJ2-1; CDR3: CASSRGGGIYNEQFF
V: TRBV20-1; J: TRBJ2-5; CDR3: CSAGIRQALYQETQYF
V: TRBV30; J: TRBJ2-7; CDR3: CAWSALSPVGLSSYEQYF
V: TRBV6-2/TRBV6-3; J: TRBJ2-1; CDR3: CASRTSSYNEQFF
V: TRBV20-1; J: TRBJ2-1; CDR3: CSLLWGGDEQFF
V: TRBV12-3/TRBV12-4; J: TRBJ2-5; CDR3: CASSFGRKETQYF
V: TRBV29-1; J: TRBJ2-3; CDR3: CSVGFWGTSGGYTDTQYF
V: TRBV7-6; J: TRBJ2-2; CDR3: CASSGSRDTGELFF
V: TRBV28; J: TRBJ1-5; CDR3: CASRPLLDNRPNQPQHF
V: TRBV2; J: TRBJ1-4; CDR3: CASSEGGAMHEKLFF
V: TRBV29-1; J: TRBJ1-1; CDR3: CSVDHPLTVEAFF
V: TRBV28; J: TRBJ2-7; CDR3: CASSFRQHPYEQYF
V: TRBV7-6; J: TRBJ2-3; CDR3: CASSCSGQGWVADTQYF
V: TRBV4-3; J: TRBJ2-5; CDR3: CASSQSTGTEETQYF
V: TRBV5-1; J: TRBJ2-7; CDR3: CASSLGPSEQYF
V: TRBV7-8; J: TRBJ2-3; CDR3: CASSLVAGGHTDTQYF
V: TRBV28; J: TRBJ2-7; CDR3: CASSLTTSGAYEQYF
V: TRBV28; J: TRBJ2-2; CDR3: CASSPRYTGELFF
V: TRBV5-5; J: TRBJ2-7; CDR3: CASRLTSGGISYEQYF
V: TRBV6-1; J: TRBJ2-7; CDR3: CASSAPDRVWEQYF